Below, 21 T cell receptor beta chains from the same sample are listed, as sequenced in a study of blood T cell repertoires in COVID-19. Clones were read by immunoSEQ multiplex PCR, and TCRdb kept only the in-frame ones, dropping some. The sample yields approximately 100,000 clones, around 89% seen once. Material: peripheral blood. All receptors derive from a human donor with acute or convalescent COVID-19. The donor label of this sample is uncertain.

The chain combines TRBV5-6 with TRBJ1-2; D gene uncertain. The CDR3 consists of 13 residues. CDR1 and CDR2 from the germline V gene are SGHDT and YYEEEE. V was shortened by 0 bases and J by 4 bases, with 7 bases between the two germline ends. CDR3 sequence: CASSLVGSYGYTF. The CDR3 DNA reads TGTGCCAGCAGCTTGGTGGGCAGCTATGGCTACACCTTC.

This chain joins TRBV5-1 and TRBJ2-7; a possible D gene is TRBD1 (6 bases). The CDR3 sequence is 14 residues long. Germline V gene sequence: CDR1 SGHRS, CDR2 YFSETQ. With 0 bases removed from V and 5 bases from J, the gap between germline ends came to 12 bases. This CDR3 is CASSLGQDGDEQYF. The CDR3 DNA sequence: TGCGCCAGCAGCTTGGGACAGGACGGGGACGAGCAGTACTTC.

The CDR3: CASSLASPLLGHQAINQPQHF. CDR3 nucleotide sequence: TGTGCCAGCAGCTTAGCCTCCCCGCTTTTAGGACACCAAGCAATCAATCAGCCCCAGCATTTT. The rearrangement links TRBV7-2 to TRBJ1-5; D possibly corresponds to TRBD1 (5 bases). Per germline, CDR1 SGHTA and CDR2 FQGNSA. The CDR3 extends over 21 amino acids. V lost 0 bases to trimming and J lost 3 bases, with 27 bases between them. Based on the CDR3 plus reference TRBV7-2 and TRBJ1-5, the full variable domain is GAGVSQSPSNKVTEKGKDVELRCDPISGHTALYWYRQSLGQGLEFLIYFQGNSAPDKSGLPSDRFSAERTGGSVSTLTIQRTQQEDSAVYLCASSLASPLLGHQAINQPQHFGDGTRLSIL.

This rearrangement joins TRBV7-2 to TRBJ1-2; D might be TRBD1 (6 bases). Looked up from germline, CDR1 is SGHTA and CDR2 is FQGNSA. V gave up 5 bases and J gave up 0 bases, with 13 bases separating them. This CDR3 is built from 15 residues. DNA for the CDR3: TGTGCCAGCAGCGCTCAGGGGACAACTAACTATGGCTACACCTTC. Translated: CASSAQGTTNYGYTF.

This clone showed up just a few times. The J gene is TRBJ1-2, the V gene TRBV19; D is unclear. With 3 bases removed from V and 6 bases from J, the gap between germline ends came to 11 bases. This CDR3 has 13 residues. Germline CDR1 is LNHDA and CDR2 is SQIVND (reference sequence). CDR3 coding DNA: TGTGCCAGTAGTATCCCCACGGTTAATGGCTACACCTTC. It is translated as CASSIPTVNGYTF.

The chain combines TRBV27 with TRBJ2-1; the D gene is possibly TRBD2 (6 bases). The CDR3 spans 14 residues. Trimming cost V 8 bases and J 8 bases, with 19 bases left between them. Looked up from germline, CDR1 is MNHEY and CDR2 is SMNVEV (reference sequence). CDR3 sequence: CASGPTEGLHEQFF. The CDR3, as DNA: TGTGCCAGCGGACCCACGGAGGGACTCCATGAGCAGTTCTTC.

The chain is built from TRBV27 and TRBJ2-2, with 7 bases that match TRBD2. After removal of 2 bases from V and 1 base from J, the junction contained 4 bases not matched to a gene. Per the germline V gene, CDR1 is MNHEY and CDR2 is SMNVEV (reference sequence). The length of the CDR3 is 16 residues. The CDR3 sequence: CASSLIGTMNTGELFF. The DNA for the CDR3 is TGTGCCAGCAGTTTAATCGGGACTATGAACACCGGGGAGCTGTTTTTT.

The chain employs TRBV19 and TRBJ1-1; D perhaps matches TRBD1 (5 bases). CDR3 length equals 14 residues. V shed 5 bases and J shed 0 bases, with 10 bases lying between them. The germline V gene encodes CDR1 LNHDA and CDR2 SQIVND (reference sequence). The CDR3 region is CASSQWDLNTEAFF. The DNA of the CDR3 is TGTGCCAGTAGTCAGTGGGACTTGAACACTGAAGCTTTCTTT.

The chain couples TRBV2 to TRBJ2-5; TRBD2 matches 7 bases. The CDR3 covers 20 residues. V trimming: 8 bases; J trimming: 5 bases; junction bases outside the gene matches: 29. Germline V gene sequence: CDR1 SNHLY, CDR2 FYNNEI. CDR3 nucleotide sequence: TGTGCCAGCCAAGTGACGGGCTGGGGCGGGAGAGGTGTGGCTAGGGAGACCCAGTACTTC. Its translation is CASQVTGWGGRGVARETQYF.

V is TRBV9 and J is TRBJ1-3; no clear D gene. The length of the CDR3 is 14 residues. CDR1 SGDLS and CDR2 YYNGEE come from the germline V gene. V was pared by 0 bases and J by 0 bases, with 4 bases between. The CDR3, as DNA: TGTGCCAGCAGCGTAGCGGGCTCTGGAAACACCATATATTTT. Its translation is CASSVAGSGNTIYF.

The gene calls are TRBV3-1 (or the pseudogene TRBV3-2) and TRBJ2-5; D gene unclear. The CDR3 sequence is 14 residues long. Germline CDR1 LGHDT, CDR2 YNNKEL (reference sequence). V gave up 3 bases and J gave up 7 bases, with 15 bases separating them. CDR3 residues: CASSHDRSSGTQYF. CDR3 nucleotide sequence: TGTGCCAGCAGCCACGATCGGTCGTCGGGGACCCAGTACTTC.

CDR3 coding DNA: TGTGCCAGCAGCGTATCCGGGACTTTCTCCAACACTGAAGCTTTCTTT. It codes for CASSVSGTFSNTEAFF. V usage is TRBV9 and J usage is TRBJ1-1; D may be TRBD1 (5 bases). CDR3 length: 16 residues. Germline lookup yields CDR1 SGDLS and CDR2 YYNGEE. V was cut by 1 base and J by 2 bases, with 15 bases left in between.

J is TRBJ2-5 and V is TRBV4-2, with 13 bases aligning to TRBD2. The CDR3 sequence is 17 residues long. V dropped 0 bases and J dropped 5; count of bases not matched to a gene: 6. Germline assignment: CDR1 LGHNA and CDR2 YNFKEQ. CDR3 region: CASSQELAGGQFETQYF. For the CDR3, the DNA is TGTGCCAGCAGCCAAGAACTAGCGGGGGGGCAGTTCGAGACCCAGTACTTC.

The chain has TRBV7-8 and TRBJ2-3; D is unresolved. Germline CDR1 reads SGHVS; CDR2 reads FQNEAQ. With 4 bases removed from V and 3 bases from J, the gap between germline ends came to 5 bases. The CDR3 has 12 residues. The CDR3 protein is CASSSRTDTQYF. The CDR3 DNA is TGTGCCAGCAGCTCGCGGACAGATACGCAGTATTTT.

The chain combines TRBV10-3 with TRBJ2-1; TRBD2 agrees at 13 bases. The trim removed 10 bases at V and 6 bases at J, leaving 9 bases unmatched. Germline loops: CDR1 ENHRY, CDR2 SYGVKD. The CDR3 runs to 15 residues. CDR3 protein: CATGLAGERRNEQFF. The CDR3, as DNA: TGTGCCACTGGACTAGCGGGGGAGAGGCGCAATGAGCAGTTCTTC.

This clone has only one observation. V is TRBV7-9 and J is TRBJ2-1, with TRBD2 identical over 10 bases. The CDR3 covers 14 residues. V dropped 8 bases and J dropped 3; count of bases not matched to a gene: 4. Germline CDR1 is SEHNR and CDR2 is FQNEAQ (reference sequence). CDR3 sequence reads: CASELAGVYNEQFF. The CDR3 DNA sequence: TGTGCCAGCGAGCTAGCGGGAGTCTACAATGAGCAGTTCTTC. Full variable domain (missing parts from reference TRBV7-9 and TRBJ2-1): DTGVSQNPRHKITKRGQNVTFRCDPISEHNRLYWYRQTLGQGPEFLTYFQNEAQLEKSRLLSDRFSAERPKGSFSTLEIQRTEQGDSAMYLCASELAGVYNEQFFGPGTRLTVL.

V and J are TRBV6-6 and TRBJ2-7; 11 bases are shared with TRBD2. Trimming removed 5 bases from V and 3 bases from J; junction bases left unmatched: 3. This CDR3 has 14 amino acids. Per the germline V gene, CDR1 is MNHNY and CDR2 is SVGAGI (reference sequence). CDR3: CASSPTSGSYEQYF. The CDR3 DNA reads TGTGCCAGCAGTCCTACTAGCGGGAGCTACGAGCAGTACTTC.

The chain links TRBV6-6 to TRBJ2-3; 10 bases line up with TRBD1. Germline values: CDR1 MNHNY, CDR2 SVGAGI (reference sequence). The CDR3 runs 14 residues. The V segment lost 6 bases and the J segment 1 base; nucleotides outside the gene matches: 1. The CDR3 region has the DNA TGTGCCAGCAGGGGGACAGGGGGCACAGATACGCAGTATTTT. It yields the protein CASRGTGGTDTQYF.

The genes are TRBV6-6 and TRBJ1-2, with 7 bases identical to TRBD1. This CDR3 is built from 14 residues. The germline gives CDR1 MNHNY, CDR2 SVGAGI (reference sequence). J lost 2 bases, V lost 4 bases, and 4 bases had no gene match. This CDR3 is CASSSTGTNYGYTF. In DNA, the CDR3 is TGTGCCAGCAGTTCGACAGGGACAAACTATGGCTACACCTTC.

The V call is TRBV7-9, the J call TRBJ2-1; D may be TRBD1 (5 bases). V was trimmed by 5 bases and J by 12 bases, leaving 20 bases between them. CDR3 size: 14 residues. The germline V gene has CDR1 SEHNR and CDR2 FQNEAQ (reference sequence). CDR3 amino acids: CASSEGAGPSWQFF. In DNA, the CDR3 is TGTGCCAGCAGCGAAGGGGCAGGCCCTTCGTGGCAGTTCTTC.

The chain has TRBV11-3 and TRBJ2-1, with D possibly being TRBD2 (5 bases). This CDR3 spans 13 amino acids. Trimming pared 4 bases from V and 4 bases from J, leaving 8 bases between. CDR1 SGHNT and CDR2 YENEEA come from the germline V gene. This CDR3 reads CASSSTRYNEQFF. The DNA of the CDR3 is TGTGCCAGCAGCTCAACTAGGTACAATGAGCAGTTCTTC.